The TCR beta chain under discussion was sequenced for a study of blood T cell repertoires in COVID-19. Trimming left V 5 bases short and J 4 bases short, with 11 bases between. This CDR3 has 12 amino acids. Germline lookup yields CDR1 GTSNPN and CDR2 SVGIG (reference sequence). Recovered status applied to Cohort 3 donors who had two consecutive negative PCRs. It also applied to those with clearance or with symptom resolution. Only in-frame clones appear in the TCRdb table, and some are missing; sequencing was by immunoSEQ multiplex PCR. Of over 200,000 clones in the sample, about nine tenths were seen once.

The source is a man between 18 and 29 years old who had recovered from COVID-19. V and J are TRBV30 and TRBJ1-2; D gene ambiguous. The sample was PBMCs or T cells enriched from blood (not recorded which). The CDR3 protein is CAWRRVGYGYTF. In DNA, the CDR3 is TGTGCCTGGCGCCGCGTTGGCTATGGCTACACCTTC.